This TCR beta chain was sequenced in a study of cytomegalovirus exposure and HLA in healthy donors. Study in general: Falling in the Caucasian-associated ancestry cluster were 81% of under 500 genotyped donors. Study-wide results and caveats: Later analysis showed most CMV-associated TCR beta chains appearing HLA-restricted. Immune exposure data for these donors was limited to CMV serostatus.

As regards this clone: Its antigen remains unknown.

Trimming cost V 4 bases and J 0 bases; bases outside gene matches: 3. Germline lookup yields CDR1 SGHDT and CDR2 YYEEEE. CDR3 length equals 14 residues. PCR employed 60 Vbeta and 13 Jbeta primers. Generated by immunoSEQ multiplex PCR, the TCRdb table keeps only in-frame clones and is missing some. Of fewer than 90,000 clones in the sample, about three quarters were seen once. The TCR sequence derives from a female donor in good health and CMV-seronegative. The chain employs TRBV5-6 and TRBJ1-1; 7 bases are shared with TRBD1. The sample taken for sequencing was PBMCs. The CDR3 reads CASSPRGMNTEAFF. The CDR3 nucleotides read TGTGCCAGCAGCCCCAGGGGGATGAACACTGAAGCTTTCTTT.